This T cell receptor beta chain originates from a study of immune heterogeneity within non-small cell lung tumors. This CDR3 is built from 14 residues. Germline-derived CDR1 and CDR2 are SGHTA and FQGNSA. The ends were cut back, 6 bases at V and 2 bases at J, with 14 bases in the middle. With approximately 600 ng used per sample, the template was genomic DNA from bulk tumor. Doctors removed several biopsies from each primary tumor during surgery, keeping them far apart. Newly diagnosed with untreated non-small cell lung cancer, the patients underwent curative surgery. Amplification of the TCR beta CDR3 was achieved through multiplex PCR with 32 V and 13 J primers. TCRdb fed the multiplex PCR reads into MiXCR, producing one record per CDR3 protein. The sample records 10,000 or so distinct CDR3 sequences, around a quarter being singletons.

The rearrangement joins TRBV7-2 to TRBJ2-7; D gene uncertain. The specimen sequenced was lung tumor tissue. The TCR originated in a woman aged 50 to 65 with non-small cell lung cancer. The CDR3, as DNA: TGTGCCAGCAGTCCGACATGGTCCCCCTACGAGCAGTACTTC. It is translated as CASSPTWSPYEQYF.